The 21 T cell receptor beta chains listed next were all sequenced from one sample in a study of blood T cell repertoires in COVID-19. The assay was immunoSEQ multiplex PCR, and TCRdb's table has in-frame clones only and misses some. The top ten clones hold 5.4% of a sample with 150,000 to 200,000 clones, 70% to 90% of them seen once. The specimen sequenced was peripheral blood. Source of these receptors: a woman aged 50 to 65 with COVID-19, enrolled during active disease.

The V and J genes are TRBV6-5 and TRBJ2-1; 7 bases are a match to TRBD2. Unmatched junction bases numbered 1, after V lost 5 bases and J lost 6 bases. Per germline, CDR1 MNHEY and CDR2 SVGAGI. The CDR3 has 12 residues. The CDR3 bases are TGTGCCAGCAGTCGACTAGCCAATGAGCAGTTCTTC. It yields the protein CASSRLANEQFF.

The CDR3 here is CASSLTTGGGNTIYF. CDR3 bases: TGTGCCAGCAGCTTAACGACAGGGGGAGGAAACACCATATATTTT. The chain has TRBV7-9 and TRBJ1-3, with 9 bases that match TRBD1. CDR3 length: 15 residues. Germline CDR1 and CDR2: SEHNR and FQNEAQ (reference sequence). V gave up 2 bases and J gave up 4 bases; unmatched junction bases: 3.

This chain connects TRBV2 to TRBJ1-6, with 8 nucleotides matching TRBD1. Germline CDR1 SNHLY, CDR2 FYNNEI. The length of the CDR3 is 15 residues. V lost 3 bases and J lost 6; bases outside the gene matches: 4. CDR3 loop: CASSEGTGSNSPLHF. The DNA for the CDR3 is TGTGCCAGCAGTGAGGGGACAGGCTCTAATTCACCCCTCCACTTT.

The CDR3 DNA reads TGTGCCAGCAGCTTAGGGAACAGGGTCCCCTACGAGCAGTACTTC. Protein product: CASSLGNRVPYEQYF. This rearrangement joins TRBV7-3 to TRBJ2-7; TRBD1 is a possible D gene (6 bases). V was pared by 2 bases and J by 2 bases, with 13 bases between. Germline V CDR1 and CDR2: SGHTA, FQGTGA. CDR3 length: 15 amino acids.

The chain employs TRBV30 and TRBJ2-7, with TRBD2 as a possible D gene (5 bases). The CDR3 has 12 amino acids. V lost 5 bases and J 6 bases, leaving 14 bases between the germline ends. Germline V gives CDR1 GTSNPN, CDR2 SVGIG (reference sequence). The CDR3 loop reads CAWGIYGIEQYF. As DNA, the CDR3 is TGTGCCTGGGGAATATACGGGATCGAGCAGTACTTC.

The J gene is TRBJ2-7, the V gene TRBV5-4, with TRBD1 identical over 9 bases. The CDR3 loop spans 14 amino acids. V lost 3 bases to trimming and J lost 6 bases; unmatched junction nucleotides: 7. Germline assignment: CDR1 SGHNT and CDR2 YYREEE (reference sequence). CDR3 loop: CASSSTGGEVEQYF. In DNA form, the CDR3 reads TGTGCCAGCAGCTCTACAGGGGGCGAGGTCGAGCAGTACTTC.

The rearrangement links TRBV7-2 to TRBJ1-2, with 9 bases fitting TRBD1. Losses at the gene ends were 4 bases for V and 1 base for J; bases not matched to a gene: 4. In germline, CDR1 is SGHTA, CDR2 FQGNSA. CDR3 length: 15 amino acids. CDR3 loop: CASSYGTGNNYGYTF. CDR3 sequence (DNA): TGTGCCAGCAGCTACGGGACAGGGAATAACTATGGCTACACCTTC. Looking up the rest from reference TRBV7-2 and TRBJ1-2 gives the full variable domain: GAGVSQSPSNKVTEKGKDVELRCDPISGHTALYWYRQSLGQGLEFLIYFQGNSAPDKSGLPSDRFSAERTGGSVSTLTIQRTQQEDSAVYLCASSYGTGNNYGYTFGSGTRLTVV.

The chain couples TRBV11-1 to TRBJ2-1; possibly TRBD1 for D (6 bases). Germline CDR1 and CDR2: SGHAT and FQDESV (reference sequence). With 3 bases removed from V and 8 bases from J, the gap between germline ends came to 17 bases. The CDR3 has 15 residues. CDR3 residues: CASSLSDRLGDEQFF. Written as DNA, the CDR3 is TGTGCCAGCAGCTTGTCCGACAGGCTAGGAGATGAGCAGTTCTTC.

This clone was seen a single time. This chain links TRBV25-1 with TRBJ1-5, with TRBD1 as a possible D gene (5 bases). In germline, CDR1 is MGHDK, CDR2 SYGVNS. Between the trimmed V and J ends, which lost 5 bases and 5 bases, there was a span of 10 bases. CDR3 length: 13 residues. The CDR3 loop reads CASSMGGDQPQHF. The CDR3 nucleotides are TGTGCCAGCAGTATGGGAGGGGATCAGCCCCAGCATTTT.

The gene calls are TRBV7-2 and TRBJ2-1; D is possibly TRBD2 (7 bases). This CDR3 has 14 residues. The germline V gene has CDR1 SGHTA and CDR2 FQGNSA. Trimming took 3 bases from V and 8 from J, leaving 14 bases between them. The CDR3 coding sequence is TGTGCCAGCAGCTTTGGGGGGGGGCTTGATGAGCAGTTCTTC. It codes for CASSFGGGLDEQFF.

V usage is TRBV7-2 and J usage is TRBJ2-1, with 12 nucleotides matching TRBD2. V dropped 1 base and J dropped 8; count of bases not matched to a gene: 12. The CDR3 is made up of 18 amino acids. Per germline, CDR1 SGHTA and CDR2 FQGNSA. Written as DNA, the CDR3 is TGTGCCAGCAGCTTAGAGCGACTAGCGGGGGACAAAAGGGATGAGCAGTTCTTC. Encoded protein: CASSLERLAGDKRDEQFF.

This chain uses TRBV11-3 with TRBJ1-1; D uncertain. CDR1 and CDR2 from the germline V gene are SGHNT and YENEEA. This CDR3 is 13 amino acids long. The V end lost 2 bases, the J end lost 1 base, and 5 bases lay between the germline ends. CDR3 nucleotide sequence: TGTGCCAGCAGCTTAACAGCGAACACTGAAGCTTTCTTT. Protein: CASSLTANTEAFF.

The sample holds a few counts of this clone. V is TRBV3-1 (or the pseudogene TRBV3-2) and J is TRBJ2-7; TRBD1 is a possible D gene (5 bases). Trimming removed 2 bases from V and 4 bases from J, with 6 bases in between. Germline CDR1 reads LGHDT; CDR2 reads YNNKEL (reference sequence). There are 12 residues in the CDR3. The CDR3 loop reads CASSQQGYEQYF. The CDR3 DNA reads as TGTGCCAGCAGCCAACAGGGTTACGAGCAGTACTTC.

The chain recombines TRBV19 with TRBJ2-2; TRBD1 might be the D (5 bases). V lost 6 bases and J 3 bases, leaving 14 bases between the germline ends. This CDR3 spans 15 amino acids. Per germline, CDR1 LNHDA and CDR2 SQIVND (reference sequence). CDR3 DNA sequence: TGTGCCAGTAGCCCTTTCGGACATGACACCGGGGAGCTGTTTTTT. As protein: CASSPFGHDTGELFF.

This clone appeared once. The chain joins TRBV2 to TRBJ2-2; 9 bases fit TRBD2. The CDR3 contains 15 residues. The germline V gene encodes CDR1 SNHLY and CDR2 FYNNEI. V lost 3 bases and J lost 4; bases outside the gene matches: 3. CDR3 loop: CASSEIAGATGELFF. CDR3 coding DNA: TGTGCCAGCAGTGAGATAGCGGGGGCCACCGGGGAGCTGTTTTTT. Full variable domain (remainder filled in from reference TRBV2 and TRBJ2-2): EPEVTQTPSHQVTQMGQEVILRCVPISNHLYFYWYRQILGQKVEFLVSFYNNEISEKSEIFDDQFSVERPDGSNFTLKIRSTKLEDSAMYFCASSEIAGATGELFFGEGSRLTVL.

A few counts support this clone. The rearrangement uses TRBV6-5 and TRBJ1-2; 8 bases fit TRBD1. Looked up from germline, CDR1 is MNHEY and CDR2 is SVGAGI. After removal of 2 bases from V and 1 base from J, the junction contained 6 bases not matched to a gene. The CDR3 is 16 amino acids. CDR3 nucleotides: TGTGCCAGCAGTTACACCGGACAGGGACGTAACTATGGCTACACCTTC. Protein product: CASSYTGQGRNYGYTF.

This clone has just a few counts. The V and J genes are TRBV3-1 (or the pseudogene TRBV3-2) and TRBJ2-5; D remains unclear. The CDR3 totals 13 residues. From germline, CDR1 is LGHDT and CDR2 YNNKEL (reference sequence). Trimming left V 3 bases short and J 5 bases short, with 10 bases between. CDR3 coding DNA: TGTGCCAGCAGCCAGACAAGGTTGGAGACCCAGTACTTC. It yields the protein CASSQTRLETQYF.

In DNA, the CDR3 is TGTGCCAGCAGCCCGCAGACAGACTACGAGCAGTACTTC. Residues: CASSPQTDYEQYF. The rearrangement joins TRBV7-9 to TRBJ2-7; possibly TRBD1 for D (5 bases). Trimming pared 5 bases from V and 3 bases from J, leaving 11 bases between. Per germline, CDR1 SEHNR and CDR2 FQNEAQ (reference sequence). The CDR3 runs 13 residues.

This clone was observed once. The genes are TRBV7-8 and TRBJ2-3, with a weak D call TRBD2 (6 bases). V was shortened by 2 bases and J by 0 bases, with 12 bases between the two germline ends. CDR3 size: 16 residues. The germline gives CDR1 SGHVS, CDR2 FQNEAQ. CDR3 sequence (DNA): TGTGCCAGCAGCTTACCGGGACTTATAAGCACAGATACGCAGTATTTT. It translates to CASSLPGLISTDTQYF.

The V and J genes are TRBV5-1 and TRBJ2-3; the D gene is possibly TRBD2 (7 bases). Germline V gene sequence: CDR1 SGHRS, CDR2 YFSETQ. This CDR3 is built from 14 residues. Trimming stripped 8 bases from V and 1 base from J, with 14 bases between. The CDR3 is CASCGGAGTDTQYF. The DNA of the CDR3 is TGCGCCAGTTGCGGGGGCGCAGGCACAGATACGCAGTATTTT.

This clone was counted once. V usage is TRBV6-1 and J usage is TRBJ2-1; tentative D call: TRBD2 (5 bases). V dropped 3 bases and J dropped 10 bases, with 7 bases sitting between them. CDR1 and CDR2 from the germline V gene are MNHNS and SASEGT. The CDR3 runs 11 residues. CDR3 amino acids: CASSDGGEQFF. The CDR3 DNA reads as TGTGCCAGCAGTGATGGCGGGGAGCAGTTCTTC.